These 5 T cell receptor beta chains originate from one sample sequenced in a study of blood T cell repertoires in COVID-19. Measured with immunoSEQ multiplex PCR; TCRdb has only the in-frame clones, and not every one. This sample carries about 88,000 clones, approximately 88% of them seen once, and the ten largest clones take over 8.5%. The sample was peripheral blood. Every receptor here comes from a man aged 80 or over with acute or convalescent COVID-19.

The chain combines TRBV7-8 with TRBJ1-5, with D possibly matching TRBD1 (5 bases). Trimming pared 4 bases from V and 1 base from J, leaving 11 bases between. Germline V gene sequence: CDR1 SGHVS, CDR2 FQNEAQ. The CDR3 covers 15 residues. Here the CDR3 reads CASSSGGGSNQPQHF. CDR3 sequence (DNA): TGTGCCAGCAGCTCCGGGGGGGGGAGCAATCAGCCCCAGCATTTT. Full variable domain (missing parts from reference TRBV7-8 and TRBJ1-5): GAGVSQSPRYKVAKRGQDVALRCDPISGHVSLFWYQQALGQGPEFLTYFQNEAQLDKSGLPSDRFFAERPEGSVSTLKIQRTQQEDSAVYLCASSSGGGSNQPQHFGDGTRLSIL.

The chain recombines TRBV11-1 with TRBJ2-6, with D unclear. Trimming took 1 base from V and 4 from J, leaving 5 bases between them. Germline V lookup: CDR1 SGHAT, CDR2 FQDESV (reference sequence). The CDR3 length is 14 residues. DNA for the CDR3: TGTGCCAGCAGCTTAGTTTCGGGGGCCAACGTCCTGACTTTC. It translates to CASSLVSGANVLTF.

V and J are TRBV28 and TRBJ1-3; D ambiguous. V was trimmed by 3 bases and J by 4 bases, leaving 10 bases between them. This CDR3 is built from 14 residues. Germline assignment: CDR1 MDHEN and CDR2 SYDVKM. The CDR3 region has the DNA TGTGCCAGCAGTTTGAAGTTGGGCGGAAACACCATATATTTT. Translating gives CASSLKLGGNTIYF.

The CDR3 nucleotides are TGTGCCAGCAGTGATCTAGCGGGAGCTACCTACCAAGAGACCCAGTACTTC. As protein: CASSDLAGATYQETQYF. J is TRBJ2-5 and V is TRBV6-1; 10 positions agree with TRBD2. Germline V gene sequence: CDR1 MNHNS, CDR2 SASEGT. The ends lost 3 bases at V and 0 bases at J; junction bases unmatched: 7. The CDR3 runs to 17 residues.

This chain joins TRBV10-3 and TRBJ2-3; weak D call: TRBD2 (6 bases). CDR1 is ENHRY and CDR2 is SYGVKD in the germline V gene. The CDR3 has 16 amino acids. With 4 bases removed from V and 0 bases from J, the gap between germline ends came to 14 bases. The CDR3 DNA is TGTGCCATCAGTGGTTTAGGGACTTCTAGCACAGATACGCAGTATTTT. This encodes CAISGLGTSSTDTQYF.